This is a list of T cell receptor beta chains from one sample in a study of T-cell memory formation after mild COVID-19. MiXCR, applied by TCRdb to the 5' RACE reads, yields one record per CDR3 protein. The sample yields hundreds of thousands of distinct CDR3 sequences, 25% to 30% seen once. Input material: PBMCs or a T cell subset sorted from them (not recorded which). The receptors originated from an adult woman who had mild COVID-19 (a few samples of this study predate the infection). Cell type and time point are not known. Each CDR3 is given with its conserved first and last residue. Each record gives: CDR3 protein, CDR3 DNA, D gene, clone size, V gene, J gene. D genes are given only for firm matches. Clone size is stated in some rows and not others, as once, few, many or a class when expanded.

cdr3_aa: CASSLDGVGNEQFF; cdr3_nt: TGCGCCAGCAGCTTGGACGGGGTGGGTAATGAGCAGTTCTTC; d_call: NA; clone_size: few; v_call: TRBV5-1; j_call: TRBJ2-1
cdr3_aa: CSADSNEGSKQFF; cdr3_nt: TGCAGTGCTGACTCTAATGAGGGTTCGAAGCAGTTCTTC; d_call: NA; clone_size: NA; v_call: TRBV20-1; j_call: TRBJ2-1
cdr3_aa: CATSRGGWEDNEQFF; cdr3_nt: TGTGCCACCAGCAGAGGTGGTTGGGAGGACAATGAGCAGTTCTTC; d_call: NA; clone_size: NA; v_call: TRBV15; j_call: TRBJ2-1
cdr3_aa: CASSPSPVASGNTIYF; cdr3_nt: TGTGCCAGCAGCCCGTCCCCGGTGGCGTCTGGAAACACCATATATTTT; d_call: NA; clone_size: NA; v_call: TRBV7-9; j_call: TRBJ1-3
cdr3_aa: CSAGQGTDERFF; cdr3_nt: TGCAGTGCTGGGCAAGGGACCGACGAGCGATTCTTC; d_call: NA; clone_size: NA; v_call: TRBV20-1; j_call: TRBJ2-1
cdr3_aa: CASSGRDGEQYF; cdr3_nt: TGTGCCAGCAGTGGGCGGGACGGGGAGCAGTACTTC; d_call: NA; clone_size: few; v_call: TRBV7-6; j_call: TRBJ2-7
cdr3_aa: CASRKGRRSGNTIYF; cdr3_nt: TGTGCCAGCAGGAAAGGCCGCCGCTCTGGAAACACCATATATTTT; d_call: NA; clone_size: few; v_call: TRBV11-1; j_call: TRBJ1-3
cdr3_aa: CASSQHGTGSYEQYF; cdr3_nt: TGCGCCAGCAGTCAGCACGGGACAGGTTCCTACGAGCAGTACTTC; d_call: TRBD1; clone_size: NA; v_call: TRBV4-1; j_call: TRBJ2-7
cdr3_aa: CASSRTSGTSTDTQYF; cdr3_nt: TGCGCCAGCAGCCGGACTAGCGGTACTAGCACAGATACGCAGTATTTT; d_call: TRBD2; clone_size: NA; v_call: TRBV5-1; j_call: TRBJ2-3
cdr3_aa: CASSLGGSNTGELFF; cdr3_nt: TGTGCCAGCAGCTTAGGGGGATCGAACACCGGGGAGCTGTTTTTT; d_call: NA; clone_size: few; v_call: TRBV7-2; j_call: TRBJ2-2
cdr3_aa: CSARDLAGGPSEQYF; cdr3_nt: TGCAGTGCTAGAGATCTAGCGGGAGGGCCCAGCGAGCAGTACTTC; d_call: TRBD2; clone_size: NA; v_call: TRBV20-1; j_call: TRBJ2-7
cdr3_aa: CASSWASGLRRTDTQYF; cdr3_nt: TGCGCCAGCAGCTGGGCTAGCGGGCTACGGAGGACAGATACGCAGTATTTT; d_call: TRBD2; clone_size: NA; v_call: TRBV5-1; j_call: TRBJ2-3
cdr3_aa: CASSKTSAQETQYF; cdr3_nt: TGCGCCAGCAGCAAAACTAGCGCACAAGAGACCCAGTACTTC; d_call: TRBD2; clone_size: NA; v_call: TRBV5-1; j_call: TRBJ2-5
cdr3_aa: CATSDMGQTKTQETQYF; cdr3_nt: TGTGCCACCAGTGACATGGGACAGACGAAGACCCAAGAGACCCAGTACTTC; d_call: TRBD1; clone_size: NA; v_call: TRBV24-1; j_call: TRBJ2-5
cdr3_aa: CASRSGTGNTGELFF; cdr3_nt: TGCGCCAGCAGATCCGGGACAGGGAACACCGGGGAGCTGTTTTTT; d_call: TRBD1; clone_size: few; v_call: TRBV5-1; j_call: TRBJ2-2
cdr3_aa: CDSSLQGKNQPQHF; cdr3_nt: TGTGACAGCAGCTTACAGGGGAAAAATCAGCCCCAGCATTTT; d_call: TRBD1; clone_size: NA; v_call: TRBV5-5; j_call: TRBJ1-5
cdr3_aa: CASSQDRIRGAGELFF; cdr3_nt: TGTGCCAGCAGCCAAGACCGGATCCGTGGGGCCGGGGAGCTGTTTTTT; d_call: NA; clone_size: NA; v_call: TRBV3-1; j_call: TRBJ2-2
cdr3_aa: CATSDTGTTYGYTF; cdr3_nt: TGTGCCACCAGTGATACCGGGACGACCTATGGCTACACCTTC; d_call: NA; clone_size: NA; v_call: TRBV24-1; j_call: TRBJ1-2
cdr3_aa: CSVGHRSSGYTF; cdr3_nt: TGCAGCGTTGGGCACAGGTCTAGTGGCTACACCTTC; d_call: NA; clone_size: NA; v_call: TRBV29-1; j_call: TRBJ1-2
cdr3_aa: CASKQANNEQFF; cdr3_nt: TGTGCCAGCAAACAGGCGAACAATGAGCAGTTCTTC; d_call: NA; clone_size: NA; v_call: TRBV6-2/TRBV6-3; j_call: TRBJ2-1
cdr3_aa: CASSLGTAVGGYTF; cdr3_nt: TGTGCCAGCAGCCTCGGGACGGCCGTAGGTGGCTACACCTTC; d_call: NA; clone_size: NA; v_call: TRBV9; j_call: TRBJ1-2
cdr3_aa: CATSRVETTGELFF; cdr3_nt: TGTGCCACCAGCAGAGTGGAGACCACCGGGGAGCTGTTTTTT; d_call: NA; clone_size: NA; v_call: TRBV15; j_call: TRBJ2-2
cdr3_aa: CASSEKVVSADFF; cdr3_nt: TGTGCCAGCAGCGAGAAAGTGGTCAGCGCAGATTTCTTC; d_call: NA; clone_size: many; v_call: TRBV5-5; j_call: TRBJ2-5
cdr3_aa: CASGGLVDYEQYF; cdr3_nt: TGTGCCAGCGGTGGACTAGTAGACTACGAGCAGTACTTC; d_call: TRBD2; clone_size: few; v_call: TRBV2; j_call: TRBJ2-7